Included here is one T cell receptor (beta chain) sequence, with context. Its matching antigen is unknown. The sample originates from a study of siplizumab effects on memory and regulatory T cells. Overall study findings and caveats: Few alloreactive clones mapped to unstimulated subsets. Unstimulated naive T cells seemed to show more diversity than memory cells did, and they also seemed to be among the major contributors to the alloresponse. Siplizumab caused a significant drop in alloreactive sequences traceable to unstimulated CD4+ memory cells.

Per-sample assaying covered roughly 10^5 TCR templates. Clones were read by immunoSEQ multiplex PCR, and TCRdb kept only the in-frame ones, dropping some. The sample yields 100,000 or so clones, just over 90% seen once. The sequenced sample was Tregs sorted from blood. This clonotype was obtained from a human donor in good health.

This chain's CDR3 is CASSSQDLLGGNGYTF. DNA of the CDR3: TGCGCCAGCAGCTCCCAAGACCTTTTGGGAGGGAATGGCTACACCTTC. The V and J genes are TRBV4-1 and TRBJ1-2; D is unresolved. V dropped 5 bases and J dropped 6 bases, with 22 bases sitting between them. The CDR3 is 16 residues long. Germline V CDR1 and CDR2: MGHRA, YSYEKL.